This T cell receptor (beta chain) was found in a study of OX40 agonist ivuxolimab in advanced cancers. In its sample, this clone was seen a few times. This CDR3 is 16 amino acids long. The ends were cut back, 1 base at V and 6 bases at J, with 16 bases in the middle. The germline gives CDR1 MNHEY, CDR2 SMNVEV (reference sequence). Some clones are missing from TCRdb's copy, which holds only in-frame ones; the method was immunoSEQ multiplex PCR. The top ten clones hold 0.5% to 0.85% of a sample with over 60,000 clones, over 75% of them seen once. This clonotype was obtained from an adult with an advanced solid tumor such as melanoma, head and neck, liver or kidney cancer. V usage is TRBV27 and J usage is TRBJ2-1; D ambiguous. Material: CD4+ or CD8+ T cells sorted from blood, obtained in a trial of the OX40 agonist ivuxolimab. The chain's CDR3 is CASSLYPDPPSNEQFF. CDR3 sequence (DNA): TGTGCCAGCAGTTTATATCCGGATCCCCCTTCCAATGAGCAGTTCTTC.